The clone carrying this T cell receptor (beta chain) was counted a few times. This sample stems from a study of tumor-infiltrating lymphocytes in oesophageal squamous cell carcinoma. The J segment lost 0 bases and the V segment lost 3 bases, leaving 8 bases of the junction unmatched. Germline V CDR1 and CDR2: SGHDT, YYEEEE. CDR3 length equals 16 residues. TCRdb fed the PCR reads into MiXCR, producing one record per CDR3 protein. The sample has 20,000 to 25,000 distinct CDR3 sequences; about 40% are singletons. The source material was esophageal tumor tissue. V usage is TRBV5-6 and J usage is TRBJ1-1, with 7 bases identical to TRBD1. The receptor comes from a male donor with esophageal squamous cell carcinoma. As DNA, the CDR3 is TGTGCCAGCAGCTCCCCTGGGACAGCCTTGAACACTGAAGCTTTCTTT. Translating it yields CASSSPGTALNTEAFF.